This T cell receptor beta chain was profiled in a study of T cells in Graves' hyperthyroidism and ophthalmopathy. Study at large: The blood sample was taken at first diagnosis, before treatment began.

An absence of ophthalmopathy progression within 18 months meant stable Graves' hyperthyroidism. A patient was excluded if there was uncontrolled infection, other autoimmune disease, pregnancy or lactation. The trim removed 4 bases at V and 4 bases at J, leaving 3 bases unmatched. The CDR3 contains 14 residues. It was RNA transcripts that yielded the amplified TCR beta CDR3 regions. Carried out on the TCR CDR3, a first-round RT-PCR used the HTBI primer set. TCRdb processed the multiplex PCR reads anew with MiXCR; each CDR3 protein has one entry. The sample shows about 560,000 distinct CDR3 sequences, approximately 15% of them seen only once.

Source material: blood. The V gene is TRBV12-3 or TRBV12-4, the J gene TRBJ1-2; 10 nucleotides line up with TRBD1. The source is a woman between 18 and 30 years old with Graves' hyperthyroidism. CDR3 DNA sequence: TGTGCCAGCAGTTCGGACAGGGGGAGCTATGGCTACACCTTC. Protein product: CASSSDRGSYGYTF.